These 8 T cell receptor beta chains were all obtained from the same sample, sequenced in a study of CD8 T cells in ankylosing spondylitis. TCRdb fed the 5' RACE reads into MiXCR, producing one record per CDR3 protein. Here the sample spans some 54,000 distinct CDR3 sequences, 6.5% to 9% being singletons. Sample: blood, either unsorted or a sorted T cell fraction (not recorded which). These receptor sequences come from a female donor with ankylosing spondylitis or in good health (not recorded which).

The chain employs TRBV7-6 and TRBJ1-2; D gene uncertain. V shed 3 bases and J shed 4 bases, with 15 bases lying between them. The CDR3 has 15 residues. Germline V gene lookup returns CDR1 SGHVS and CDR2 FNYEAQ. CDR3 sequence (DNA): TGTGCCAGCAGCTTCAGACACTTTAGGACCTATGGCTACACCTTC. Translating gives CASSFRHFRTYGYTF. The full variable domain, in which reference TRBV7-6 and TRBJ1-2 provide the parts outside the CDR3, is GAGVSQSPRYKVTKRGQDVALRCDPISGHVSLYWYRQALGQGPEFLTYFNYEAQQDKSGLPNDRFSAERPEGSISTLTIQRTEQRDSAMYRCASSFRHFRTYGYTFGSGTRLTVV.

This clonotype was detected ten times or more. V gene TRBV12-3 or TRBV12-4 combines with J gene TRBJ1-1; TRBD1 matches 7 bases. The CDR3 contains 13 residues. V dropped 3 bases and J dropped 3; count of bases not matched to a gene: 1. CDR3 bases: TGTGCCAGCAGTTTTACAGGGGACACTGAAGCTTTCTTT. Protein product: CASSFTGDTEAFF.

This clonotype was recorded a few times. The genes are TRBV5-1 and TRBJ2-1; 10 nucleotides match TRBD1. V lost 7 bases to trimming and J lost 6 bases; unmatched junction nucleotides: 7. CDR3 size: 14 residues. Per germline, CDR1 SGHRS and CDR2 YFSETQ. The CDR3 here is CASHRDRGLNEQFF. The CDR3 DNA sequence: TGCGCCAGCCATAGGGACAGGGGCCTCAATGAGCAGTTCTTC.

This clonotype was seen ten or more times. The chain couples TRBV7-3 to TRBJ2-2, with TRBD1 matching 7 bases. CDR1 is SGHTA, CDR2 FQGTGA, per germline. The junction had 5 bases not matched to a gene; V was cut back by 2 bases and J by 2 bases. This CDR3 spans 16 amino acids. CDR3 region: CASSLYKGANTGELFF. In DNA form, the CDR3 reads TGTGCCAGCAGCTTATATAAGGGGGCCAACACCGGGGAGCTGTTTTTT.

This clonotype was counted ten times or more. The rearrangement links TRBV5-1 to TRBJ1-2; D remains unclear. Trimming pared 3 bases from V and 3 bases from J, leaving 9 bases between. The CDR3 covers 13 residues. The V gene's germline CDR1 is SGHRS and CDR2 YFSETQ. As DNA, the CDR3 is TGCGCCAGCAGCTACGGGGAGGACTATGGCTACACCTTC. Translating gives CASSYGEDYGYTF.

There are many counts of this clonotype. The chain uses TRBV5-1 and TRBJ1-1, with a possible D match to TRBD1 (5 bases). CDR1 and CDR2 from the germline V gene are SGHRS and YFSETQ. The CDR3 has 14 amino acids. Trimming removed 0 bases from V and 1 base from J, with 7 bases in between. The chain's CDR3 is CASSLEGQNTEAFF. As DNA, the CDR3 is TGCGCCAGCAGCTTGGAAGGACAGAACACTGAAGCTTTCTTT.

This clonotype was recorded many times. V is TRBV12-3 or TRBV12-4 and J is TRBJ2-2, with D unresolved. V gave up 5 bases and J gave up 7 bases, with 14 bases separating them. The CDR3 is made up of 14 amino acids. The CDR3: CASSLLGRGGELFF. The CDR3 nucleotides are TGTGCCAGCAGTCTCCTCGGACGAGGCGGGGAGCTGTTTTTT.

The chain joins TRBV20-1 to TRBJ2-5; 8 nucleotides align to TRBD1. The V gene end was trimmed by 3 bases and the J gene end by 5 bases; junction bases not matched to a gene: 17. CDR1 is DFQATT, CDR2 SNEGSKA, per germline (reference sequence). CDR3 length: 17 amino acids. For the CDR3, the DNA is TGCAGTGCTAGCCCCACAGGGGGATTTTGGGAAGTGGAGACCCAGTACTTC. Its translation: CSASPTGGFWEVETQYF.